A few counts support the clone carrying this T cell receptor beta chain. Its antigen remains unknown. The germline V and J ends were trimmed by 4 bases and 7 bases, with 17 bases remaining between them. The germline gives CDR1 SGHNT, CDR2 YYREEE (reference sequence). The CDR3 spans 15 residues. These data belong to a study of graft-versus-host responses after intestinal transplantation. Across the study: Each recipient received a multivisceral, liver-intestinal, or isolated intestinal graft. Every transplant recipient was induced with anti-thymocyte globulin, then maintained on tacrolimus and steroids for around 3 years. Regarding the study as a whole: Researchers found GvH clones in recipient marrow, and some showed up first in ileum or blood.

This table comes from immunoSEQ multiplex PCR, and its TCRdb copy is limited to in-frame clones, with some not included. The sample includes under 100,000 clones, approximately 78% of them seen just once. This sequence joins TRBV5-4 and TRBJ2-2; D might be TRBD1 (5 bases). This receptor was obtained from a human donor who received an intestinal transplant. The sample here was unstimulated CD4+ T cells sorted from spleen or lymph node cells, taken before intestinal transplant. CDR3 bases: TGTGCCAGCAGCGGAAGACGGGCAGGGAACGGGGAGCTGTTTTTT. Amino acids: CASSGRRAGNGELFF.